This TCR beta chain was identified during a study of blood T cell repertoires in COVID-19. Study details: The study drew acute and convalescent COVID-19 samples from the United States, Italy and Spain. In each case, the material was cDNA or gDNA derived from T cells, B-cell-depleted T cells, or PBMCs.

Original analysis: Amplification of reference gene primers provided the estimated nucleated cell counts. Using immunoSEQ multiplex PCR, the repertoire was profiled, and TCRdb retains in-frame clones only, with some absent. That table is the source of V, J and clone size, and D and trimming were worked out from the DNA. The sample records 60,000 to 90,000 clones, about 86% being singletons. This clonotype was obtained from a human donor in a cohort sampled during active COVID-19. Input material: peripheral blood.

The CDR3 region has the DNA TGTGCCTGGAGTAGAGGGCCGAACACTGAAGCTTTCTTT. Encoded protein: CAWSRGPNTEAFF. The rearrangement joins TRBV30 to TRBJ1-1; D remains unclear. Germline CDR1 reads GTSNPN; CDR2 reads SVGIG (reference sequence). CDR3 length equals 13 residues. V shed 2 bases and J shed 1 base, with 8 bases lying between them.